This T cell receptor beta chain derives from a study of CD8 T cells in Susac syndrome. The CDR3 extends over 17 amino acids. Germline V gene lookup returns CDR1 SEHNR and CDR2 FQNEAQ (reference sequence). With V trimmed by 5 bases and J by 1 base, 9 bases remained unmatched. Random hexamers primed reverse transcription of about 0.45 to 1 ug RNA. TCRdb itself ran the immunoSEQ multiplex PCR reads through MiXCR, one entry per CDR3 protein. The sample includes some 400,000 distinct CDR3 sequences, 75% to 90% of them seen just once. Treatment-naive patients with stable or active relapsing-remitting disease served as multiple sclerosis controls. CD8+ and CD4+ T cells were negatively isolated; TEMRA cells were FACS-enriched.

Sequencing was done on a sample of CD8+ T cells from PBMCs. This receptor was taken from a human donor with multiple sclerosis. The chain is built from TRBV7-9 and TRBJ2-5; 11 bases fit TRBD2. Here the CDR3 reads CASSTGLAGRSQETQYF. The CDR3 nucleotides read TGTGCCAGCAGCACCGGACTAGCGGGCCGCTCCCAAGAGACCCAGTACTTC.